The clone carrying this TCR beta chain has only a few counts. This sample is drawn from a study of T cells of healthy individuals. MiXCR, applied by TCRdb to the 5' RACE reads, yields one record per CDR3 protein. The profile shows around 98,000 distinct CDR3 sequences, around 17% of them singletons. The V and J ends lost 0 bases and 4 bases respectively, with 11 bases between them. This CDR3 contains 14 residues. Germline CDR1 DFQATT, CDR2 SNEGSKA (reference sequence). The sequence derives from a human donor in good health. The chain employs TRBV20-1 and TRBJ2-3; tentatively, D is TRBD2 (5 bases). CDR3 amino acids: CSARDLRGADTQYF. CDR3 nucleotide sequence: TGCAGTGCTAGAGATCTCCGGGGAGCAGATACGCAGTATTTT.